The rows below give T cell receptor beta chains drawn from one sample of a study of monozygotic twins with inflammatory bowel disease. TCRdb re-analyzed the 5' RACE reads; it lists each CDR3 protein once, without DNA. The listing records some 400,000 distinct CDR3 sequences. The source material was blood. These receptors all stem from a human donor with ulcerative colitis or Crohn's disease, or a healthy co-twin of an affected twin (not recorded which). Both conserved end residues are part of each CDR3.

J gene: TRBJ1-5; V gene: TRBV5-6; CDR3 length: 15; CDR3 protein: CASSLGGRENQPQHF
J gene: TRBJ1-2; V gene: TRBV18; CDR3 length: 14; CDR3 protein: CASSPRHDDYGYTF
J gene: TRBJ1-5; V gene: TRBV5-1; CDR3 length: 14; CDR3 protein: CASSLAGTSQPQHF
J gene: TRBJ2-3; V gene: TRBV14; CDR3 length: 15; CDR3 protein: CASSPRWGPTDTQCF
J gene: TRBJ2-1; V gene: TRBV28; CDR3 length: 16; CDR3 protein: CASSWGSGLLRGEQFF
J gene: TRBJ2-7; V gene: TRBV28; CDR3 length: 16; CDR3 protein: CASSSNSGYSSYEQYF
J gene: TRBJ2-1; V gene: TRBV20-1; CDR3 length: 13; CDR3 protein: CSAPEGGDNEQFF
J gene: TRBJ1-4; V gene: TRBV9; CDR3 length: 15; CDR3 protein: CASSESGQVGEKLFF
J gene: TRBJ2-2; V gene: TRBV10-3; CDR3 length: 15; CDR3 protein: CAISPETDLTGELFF
J gene: TRBJ1-6; V gene: TRBV3-1; CDR3 length: 16; CDR3 protein: CASSRSGSTYNSPLHF
J gene: TRBJ2-3; V gene: TRBV30; CDR3 length: 17; CDR3 protein: CAWSRTSGVYTTDTQYF
J gene: TRBJ2-1; V gene: TRBV7-2; CDR3 length: 14; CDR3 protein: CASSTDPSYNEQFF
J gene: TRBJ1-5; V gene: TRBV18; CDR3 length: 16; CDR3 protein: CASSPLGADLNQPQHF
J gene: TRBJ2-1; V gene: TRBV9; CDR3 length: 14; CDR3 protein: CASSGGSSYNEQFF
J gene: TRBJ1-2; V gene: TRBV5-4; CDR3 length: 14; CDR3 protein: CASSLGGARYGYTF
J gene: TRBJ2-5; V gene: TRBV12-3/TRBV12-4; CDR3 length: 16; CDR3 protein: CASSSDFAPKRETQYF
J gene: TRBJ2-5; V gene: TRBV3-1; CDR3 length: 18; CDR3 protein: CASSQDPTMTSGGGTQYF
J gene: TRBJ1-5; V gene: TRBV5-4; CDR3 length: 16; CDR3 protein: CASSFGGVDSNQPQHF
J gene: TRBJ2-1; V gene: TRBV7-9; CDR3 length: 16; CDR3 protein: CASSIRTSGGYNEQFF
J gene: TRBJ1-2; V gene: TRBV28; CDR3 length: 12; CDR3 protein: CASSWTEYGYTF
J gene: TRBJ2-3; V gene: TRBV20-1; CDR3 length: 13; CDR3 protein: CSALPGGTDTQYF
J gene: TRBJ1-5; V gene: TRBV20-1; CDR3 length: 14; CDR3 protein: CSASRGQGNQPQHF
J gene: TRBJ1-6; V gene: TRBV19; CDR3 length: 14; CDR3 protein: CASTETGINSPLHF
J gene: TRBJ1-3; V gene: TRBV7-2; CDR3 length: 17; CDR3 protein: CASSLVGGTGGFNTIYF
J gene: TRBJ2-3; V gene: TRBV4-3; CDR3 length: 16; CDR3 protein: CASSLWTSGSTDTQYF
J gene: TRBJ2-7; V gene: TRBV27; CDR3 length: 15; CDR3 protein: CASRPSQGGSYEQYF
J gene: TRBJ2-5; V gene: TRBV27; CDR3 length: 15; CDR3 protein: CASSLLGSKSETQYF
J gene: TRBJ1-6; V gene: TRBV11-1; CDR3 length: 18; CDR3 protein: CASSHTPSSDSYNSPLHF
J gene: TRBJ2-5; V gene: TRBV20-1; CDR3 length: 14; CDR3 protein: CSASRVEGQETQYF
J gene: TRBJ2-3; V gene: TRBV5-1; CDR3 length: 17; CDR3 protein: CASSLASGVLSTDTQYF
J gene: TRBJ1-1; V gene: TRBV5-1; CDR3 length: 16; CDR3 protein: CASSYDRQPGRSEAFF
J gene: TRBJ1-5; V gene: TRBV20-1; CDR3 length: 12; CDR3 protein: CSALTGGQPQHF
J gene: TRBJ2-7; V gene: TRBV20-1; CDR3 length: 15; CDR3 protein: CSATPSGGRAYEQYF
J gene: TRBJ2-7; V gene: TRBV7-2; CDR3 length: 15; CDR3 protein: CASSPTSGTYYEQYF
J gene: TRBJ2-2; V gene: TRBV27; CDR3 length: 13; CDR3 protein: CASGVGTTGELFF
J gene: TRBJ2-5; V gene: TRBV5-1; CDR3 length: 16; CDR3 protein: CASSLEGVGIAETQYF
J gene: TRBJ1-1; V gene: TRBV7-9; CDR3 length: 13; CDR3 protein: CASSPTGGTEAFF
J gene: TRBJ2-7; V gene: TRBV18; CDR3 length: 13; CDR3 protein: CASSLEDYYEQYF
J gene: TRBJ2-2; V gene: TRBV27; CDR3 length: 18; CDR3 protein: CASSFTSGVLRNTGELFF
J gene: TRBJ1-2; V gene: TRBV20-1; CDR3 length: 13; CDR3 protein: CSVFGTGSLGYTF
J gene: TRBJ2-7; V gene: TRBV12-3/TRBV12-4; CDR3 length: 15; CDR3 protein: CASTIIAGGPYEQYF
J gene: TRBJ2-2; V gene: TRBV5-1; CDR3 length: 15; CDR3 protein: CASSLSRPNTGELFF
J gene: TRBJ2-1; V gene: TRBV11-2; CDR3 length: 17; CDR3 protein: CASSSLTSGGTYNEQFF
J gene: TRBJ2-7; V gene: TRBV10-3; CDR3 length: 14; CDR3 protein: CAISPGQGTNEQYF
J gene: TRBJ1-4; V gene: TRBV27; CDR3 length: 15; CDR3 protein: CASSLVGTGYEKLFF
J gene: TRBJ1-2; V gene: TRBV3-1; CDR3 length: 15; CDR3 protein: CASSQVGVPNYGYTF
J gene: TRBJ1-1; V gene: TRBV5-5; CDR3 length: 13; CDR3 protein: CASSFPTGLGAFF
J gene: TRBJ2-1; V gene: TRBV4-1; CDR3 length: 16; CDR3 protein: CASSPENVARYNEQFF
J gene: TRBJ1-6; V gene: TRBV6-5; CDR3 length: 16; CDR3 protein: CASSYGLGQGRSPLHF
J gene: TRBJ2-1; V gene: TRBV11-2; CDR3 length: 18; CDR3 protein: CASSLGGLLTSSYNEQFF
J gene: TRBJ2-1; V gene: TRBV6-2/TRBV6-3; CDR3 length: 14; CDR3 protein: CASSYGGRGLEQFF
J gene: TRBJ1-1; V gene: TRBV4-2; CDR3 length: 13; CDR3 protein: CASSQSGITEAFF
J gene: TRBJ2-5; V gene: TRBV20-1; CDR3 length: 14; CDR3 protein: CSARDWTKPETQYF